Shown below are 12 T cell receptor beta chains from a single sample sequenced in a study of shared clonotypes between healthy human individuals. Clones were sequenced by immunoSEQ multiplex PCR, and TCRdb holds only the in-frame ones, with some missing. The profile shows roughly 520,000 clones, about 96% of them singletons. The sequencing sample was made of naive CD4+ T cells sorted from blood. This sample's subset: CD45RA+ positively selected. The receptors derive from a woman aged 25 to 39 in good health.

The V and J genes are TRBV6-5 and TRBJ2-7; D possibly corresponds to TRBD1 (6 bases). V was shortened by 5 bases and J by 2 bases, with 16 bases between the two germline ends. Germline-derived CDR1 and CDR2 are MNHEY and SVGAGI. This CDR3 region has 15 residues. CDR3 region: CASSRGWLGTYEQYF. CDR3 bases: TGTGCCAGCAGTAGGGGGTGGTTGGGGACCTACGAGCAGTACTTC.

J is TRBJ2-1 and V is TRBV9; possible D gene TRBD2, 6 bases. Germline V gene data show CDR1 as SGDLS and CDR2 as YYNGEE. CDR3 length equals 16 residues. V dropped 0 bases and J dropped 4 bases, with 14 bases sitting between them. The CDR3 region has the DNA TGTGCCAGCAGCGTAGGGAGGGGAGCTGGGTACAATGAGCAGTTCTTC. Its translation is CASSVGRGAGYNEQFF.

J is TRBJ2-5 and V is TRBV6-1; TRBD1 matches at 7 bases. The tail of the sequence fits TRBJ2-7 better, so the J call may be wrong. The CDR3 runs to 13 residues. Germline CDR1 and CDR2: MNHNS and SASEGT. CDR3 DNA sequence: TGTGCCAGCCGCCGGGACAGACATTACGAGCAGTACTTC. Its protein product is CASRRDRHYEQYF.

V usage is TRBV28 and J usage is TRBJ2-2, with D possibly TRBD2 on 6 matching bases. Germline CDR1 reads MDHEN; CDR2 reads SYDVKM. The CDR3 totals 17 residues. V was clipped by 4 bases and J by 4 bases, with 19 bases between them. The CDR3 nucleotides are TGTGCCAGCAGTTCCCCGTCTTCTAGCGTTCTCACCGGGGAGCTGTTTTTT. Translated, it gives CASSSPSSSVLTGELFF.

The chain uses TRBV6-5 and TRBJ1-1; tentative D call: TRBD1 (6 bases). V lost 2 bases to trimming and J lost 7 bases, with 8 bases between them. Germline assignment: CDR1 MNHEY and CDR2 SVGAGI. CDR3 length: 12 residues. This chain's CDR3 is CASSYLDSEAFF. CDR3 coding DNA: TGTGCCAGCAGTTACCTGGACAGTGAAGCTTTCTTT.

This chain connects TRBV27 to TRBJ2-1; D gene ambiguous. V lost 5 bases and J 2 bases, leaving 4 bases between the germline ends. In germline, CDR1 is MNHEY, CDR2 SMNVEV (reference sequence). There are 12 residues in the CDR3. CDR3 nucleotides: TGTGCCAGCAGTCAGACCTACAATGAGCAGTTCTTC. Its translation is CASSQTYNEQFF.

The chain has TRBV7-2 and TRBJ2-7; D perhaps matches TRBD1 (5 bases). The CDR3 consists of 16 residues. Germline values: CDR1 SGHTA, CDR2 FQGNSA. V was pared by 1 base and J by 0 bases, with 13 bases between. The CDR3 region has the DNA TGTGCCAGCAGCTTAGATCGGCGGACACACTCCTACGAGCAGTACTTC. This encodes CASSLDRRTHSYEQYF.

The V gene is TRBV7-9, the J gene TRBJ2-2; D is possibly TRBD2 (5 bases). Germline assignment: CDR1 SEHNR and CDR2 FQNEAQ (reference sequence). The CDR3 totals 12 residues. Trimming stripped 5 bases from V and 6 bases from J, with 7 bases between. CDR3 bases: TGTGCCAGCAGCCGGACTTCCGGGGAGCTGTTTTTT. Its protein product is CASSRTSGELFF. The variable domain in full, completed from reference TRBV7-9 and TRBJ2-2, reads DTGVSQNPRHKITKRGQNVTFRCDPISEHNRLYWYRQTLGQGPEFLTYFQNEAQLEKSRLLSDRFSAERPKGSFSTLEIQRTEQGDSAMYLCASSRTSGELFFGEGSRLTVL.

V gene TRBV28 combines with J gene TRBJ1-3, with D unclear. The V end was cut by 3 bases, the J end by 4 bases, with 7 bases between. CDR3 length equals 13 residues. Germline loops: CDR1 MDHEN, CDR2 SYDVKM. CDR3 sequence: CASSLAYGNTIYF. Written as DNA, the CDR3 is TGTGCCAGCAGTTTGGCGTACGGAAACACCATATATTTT.

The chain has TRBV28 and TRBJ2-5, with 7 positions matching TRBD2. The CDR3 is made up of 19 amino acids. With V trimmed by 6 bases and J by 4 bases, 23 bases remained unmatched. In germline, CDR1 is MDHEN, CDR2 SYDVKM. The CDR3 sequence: CASRDRTRGAIRGGETQYF. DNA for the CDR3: TGTGCCAGCAGGGACCGGACTAGAGGGGCCATTAGGGGCGGAGAGACCCAGTACTTC.

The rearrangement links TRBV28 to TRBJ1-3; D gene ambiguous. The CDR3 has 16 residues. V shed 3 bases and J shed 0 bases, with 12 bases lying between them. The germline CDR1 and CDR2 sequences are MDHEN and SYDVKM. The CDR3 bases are TGTGCCAGCAGTTTCGGTTTTCGGGTCTCTGGAAACACCATATATTTT. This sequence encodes CASSFGFRVSGNTIYF.

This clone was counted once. CDR3 in amino acids: CASSQAAAIRSGNTIYF. The CDR3 DNA reads TGCGCCAGCAGCCAAGCAGCTGCAATCCGCTCTGGAAACACCATATATTTT. The chain uses TRBV4-1 and TRBJ1-3; D ambiguous. Germline CDR1 and CDR2: MGHRA and YSYEKL. The CDR3 is 17 amino acids. The ends were cut back, 1 base at V and 0 bases at J, with 13 bases in the middle.